These T cell receptor beta chains were read from a single sample in a study of cytomegalovirus exposure and HLA in healthy donors. Libraries were prepared by immunoSEQ multiplex PCR; TCRdb keeps only in-frame clonotypes and omits some of them. The repertoire holds over 90,000 clones, 65% to 85% seen once, with 4% in the top ten. The sequenced sample was PBMCs. These receptors originate from a man between 45 and 60 years old in good health and CMV-seropositive. Each CDR3 is given with its conserved first and last residue. The D gene is left open where the match is weak. Not all rows give a size; the values are once, few, many and, for expanded clones, a class.

>TRBV19|TRBJ1-4|TRBD1|NA
CASTRDRGEKLFF
TGTGCCAGTACCCGGGACAGGGGTGAAAAACTGTTTTTT
>TRBV7-3|TRBJ1-1|NA|few
CASSLAGVGTEAFF
TGTGCCAGCAGCTTAGCAGGGGTAGGCACTGAAGCTTTCTTT
>TRBV28|TRBJ2-7|NA|NA
CASSPQGSSYEQYF
TGTGCCAGCAGTCCCCAGGGGAGCTCCTACGAGCAGTACTTC
>TRBV11-2|TRBJ1-3|NA|NA
CASRPESSGNTIYF
TGTGCCAGCAGACCAGAAAGCTCTGGAAACACCATATATTTT
>TRBV28|TRBJ1-2|NA|NA
CASSPPGRGAGHGYTF
TGTGCCAGCAGTCCCCCCGGGAGAGGGGCGGGTCACGGCTACACCTTC
>TRBV7-3|TRBJ2-1|TRBD2|few
CASSLNAGGPNEQFF
TGTGCCAGCAGCTTAAATGCGGGAGGGCCCAATGAGCAGTTCTTC
>TRBV9|TRBJ2-2|NA|NA
CASSVERGELFF
TGTGCCAGCAGCGTAGAGAGGGGGGAGCTGTTTTTT
>TRBV7-9|TRBJ2-1|TRBD1|NA
CASSSQDREHEQFF
TGTGCCAGCAGCTCCCAGGACAGGGAACATGAGCAGTTCTTC
>TRBV28|TRBJ2-5|TRBD2|few
CASSLTSVQETQYF
TGTGCCAGCAGTTTAACTAGCGTCCAGGAGACCCAGTACTTC
>TRBV10-2|TRBJ2-1|NA|NA
CASSEDRSSYNEQFF
TGCGCCAGCAGCGAAGACAGGAGCTCCTACAATGAGCAGTTCTTC
>TRBV10-3|TRBJ1-5|NA|NA
CAISKQSNQPQHF
TGTGCCATCAGCAAACAAAGTAACCAGCCCCAGCATTTT
>TRBV6-1|TRBJ2-6|NA|NA
CASSGLSSGANVLTF
TGTGCCAGCAGTGGGCTCTCGTCTGGGGCCAACGTCCTGACTTTC
>TRBV18|TRBJ2-3|TRBD1|NA
CASSPGQGSSRASRDTQYF
TGTGCCAGCTCACCGGGACAGGGAAGTTCGCGGGCTTCAAGGGATACGCAGTATTTT
>TRBV7-9|TRBJ2-5|TRBD2|NA
CASSPTWTSGTQETQYF
TGTGCCAGCAGCCCAACCTGGACTAGCGGTACCCAAGAGACCCAGTACTTC
>TRBV2|TRBJ2-2|NA|NA
CASSPQGSANAGELFF
TGTGCCAGCAGTCCTCAGGGCAGCGCGAACGCCGGGGAGCTGTTTTTT
>TRBV28|TRBJ2-7|TRBD2|once
CASTRGSPYEQYF
TGTGCCAGCACCCGCGGGAGCCCCTACGAGCAGTACTTC
>TRBV7-3|TRBJ2-6|NA|NA
CASSFWSSGANVLTF
TGTGCCAGCAGCTTTTGGAGCTCTGGGGCCAACGTCCTGACTTTC
>TRBV5-4|TRBJ2-3|NA|NA
CASSFLDDTQYF
TGTGCCAGCAGCTTTCTAGACGATACGCAGTATTTT
>TRBV11-3|TRBJ2-1|TRBD1|NA
CASSSQGDLNNEQFF
TGTGCCAGCAGCTCTCAGGGGGATCTGAACAATGAGCAGTTCTTC
>TRBV6-6|TRBJ2-5|NA|once
CASMAPGQETQYF
TGTGCCAGCATGGCCCCGGGTCAAGAGACCCAGTACTTC
>TRBV18|TRBJ2-7|TRBD1|NA
CASSPGTETYEQYF
TGTGCCAGCTCCCCAGGGACAGAAACCTACGAGCAGTACTTC
>TRBV10-1|TRBJ2-7|NA|NA
CASSETLGSEQYF
TGCGCCAGCAGTGAGACTCTCGGGAGCGAGCAGTACTTC
>TRBV11-2|TRBJ1-1|TRBD1|NA
CASSLPTGATEAFF
TGTGCCAGCAGCTTACCCACAGGGGCGACTGAAGCTTTCTTT
>TRBV6-5|TRBJ2-7|TRBD1|NA
CASSYSWDRGHEQYF
TGTGCCAGCAGTTACTCTTGGGACAGGGGCCACGAGCAGTACTTC
>TRBV5-4|TRBJ2-1|TRBD1|few
CASSLTGTTYNEQFF
TGTGCCAGCAGCCTGACAGGGACCACCTACAATGAGCAGTTCTTC
>TRBV5-8|TRBJ2-7|NA|NA
CASSHRVGGEQYF
TGTGCCAGCAGCCACAGGGTAGGAGGAGAGCAGTACTTC
>TRBV7-3|TRBJ2-3|TRBD2|NA
CASSTGLAGSTDTQYF
TGTGCCAGCAGCACCGGACTAGCGGGGAGCACAGATACGCAGTATTTT
>TRBV18|TRBJ2-2|TRBD1|NA
CASSSRQGAGELFF
TGTGCCAGCTCATCCAGACAGGGTGCCGGGGAGCTGTTTTTT
>TRBV6-1|TRBJ1-2|TRBD1|NA
CASSGTGVMDYGYTF
TGTGCCAGCAGCGGGACAGGGGTAATGGACTATGGCTACACCTTC
>TRBV28|TRBJ1-2|NA|NA
CASSPTAYYGYTF
TGTGCCAGCAGCCCGACAGCTTATTATGGCTACACCTTC
>TRBV9|TRBJ1-6|NA|few
CASSVELDNSPLHF
TGTGCCAGCAGCGTAGAGTTAGATAATTCACCCCTCCACTTT
>TRBV7-8|TRBJ2-7|TRBD1|NA
CASSANTGTAYEQYF
TGTGCCAGCAGCGCAAACACCGGGACAGCCTACGAGCAGTACTTC
>TRBV4-3|TRBJ2-5|NA|NA
CASSQDPGRRGETQYF
TGCGCCAGCAGCCAAGACCCGGGCAGGAGGGGAGAGACCCAGTACTTC
>TRBV2|TRBJ2-3|NA|NA
CASSRDWRVDTQYF
TGTGCCAGCAGCCGGGACTGGCGAGTAGATACGCAGTATTTT
>TRBV4-1|TRBJ2-7|NA|NA
CASSQDSIRPQLSYEQYF
TGCGCCAGCAGCCAAGATAGCATTCGGCCTCAATTAAGCTACGAGCAGTACTTC
>TRBV28|TRBJ2-3|TRBD1|NA
CASSWTGFADTQYF
TGTGCCAGCAGTTGGACAGGGTTCGCAGATACGCAGTATTTT
>TRBV5-4|TRBJ2-6|NA|NA
CASSPLPLAASSGANVLTF
TGTGCCAGCAGCCCCCTGCCTCTAGCAGCGAGCTCTGGGGCCAACGTCCTGACTTTC
>TRBV7-3|TRBJ2-2|TRBD2|NA
CASSLAGGTGELFF
TGTGCCAGCAGCTTAGCGGGAGGGACCGGGGAGCTGTTTTTT
>TRBV6-4|TRBJ2-5|NA|NA
CASSDLTDRQETQYF
TGTGCCAGCAGTGACTTAACCGACAGACAAGAGACCCAGTACTTC
>TRBV6-5|TRBJ2-7|TRBD1|NA
CASRQRDRGSYEQYF
TGTGCCAGCCGACAAAGGGACAGGGGCTCCTACGAGCAGTACTTC
>TRBV27|TRBJ2-2|NA|NA
CASSWGLGTGELFF
TGTGCCAGCAGTTGGGGACTGGGCACCGGGGAGCTGTTTTTT
>TRBV19|TRBJ2-2|TRBD1|NA
CASSRDRDPFGELFF
TGTGCCAGTAGTCGGGACAGGGATCCCTTCGGGGAGCTGTTTTTT
>TRBV7-2|TRBJ2-3|NA|NA
CASSQDLPGYNAQYF
TGCGCCAGCAGCCAAGACCTTCCAGGGTATAACGCGCAGTATTTT
>TRBV25-1|TRBJ2-2|TRBD2|NA
CASSGSSGSYTGELFF
TGTGCCAGCAGTGGTAGTAGCGGGTCCTACACCGGGGAGCTGTTTTTT
>TRBV7-8|TRBJ2-1|TRBD2|NA
CASNPTSAYNEQFF
TGTGCCAGCAACCCAACTAGCGCATACAATGAGCAGTTCTTC
>TRBV6-5|TRBJ2-7|NA|NA
CASSLGGAVYEQYF
TGTGCCAGCAGCCTCGGTGGGGCGGTCTACGAGCAGTACTTC
>TRBV6-4|TRBJ1-1|NA|few
CASSDSPEGTEAFF
TGTGCCAGCAGTGACTCGCCGGAGGGAACTGAAGCTTTCTTT
>TRBV4-2|TRBJ2-5|NA|NA
CASSQDHEGSEQYF
TGTGCCAGCAGCCAAGATCACGAGGGATCGGAGCAGTACTTC
>TRBV10-3|TRBJ2-2|TRBD1|NA
CAISQRTGNTGELFF
TGTGCCATCAGCCAACGGACAGGGAACACCGGGGAGCTGTTTTTT
>TRBV29-1|TRBJ2-5|TRBD1|NA
CSSLGGLGETQYF
TGCAGCTCGCTAGGGGGCTTGGGAGAGACCCAGTACTTC
>TRBV28|TRBJ2-7|TRBD1|NA
CASTSPGTGSSYEQYF
TGTGCCAGCACCTCCCCCGGGACAGGGTCCTCCTACGAGCAGTACTTC
>TRBV6-6|TRBJ2-7|NA|NA
CASMRAGRAYEQYF
TGTGCCAGTATGCGGGCGGGACGGGCCTACGAGCAGTACTTC
>TRBV6-1|TRBJ2-6|TRBD1|once
CASSEIGTGVWGANVLTF
TGTGCCAGCAGTGAAATAGGGACAGGGGTATGGGGGGCCAACGTCCTGACTTTC
>TRBV7-9|TRBJ1-1|NA|NA
CASSRQENTEAFF
TGTGCCAGCAGCCGGCAGGAGAACACTGAAGCTTTCTTT
>TRBV4-2|TRBJ1-1|TRBD1|few
CASSQDRGSTEAFF
TGTGCCAGCAGCCAGGACAGGGGTTCCACTGAAGCTTTCTTT
>TRBV19|TRBJ1-2|TRBD1|few
CASTLTGAYGYTF
TGTGCCAGTACCTTAACAGGGGCCTATGGCTACACCTTC
>TRBV27|TRBJ2-3|NA|NA
CASGMHGNTQYF
TGTGCCAGCGGGATGCACGGGAATACGCAGTATTTT